One and the same sample provided the 9 T cell receptor beta chains below, sequenced in a study of spatial heterogeneity in lung cancer. The time point denotes: sample taken at primary tumor resection. Whole RNA, which was extracted from tumor, nontumor lung tissue or frozen PBMC, was sequenced without any cell sorting. TCRdb reanalysed the 5' RACE reads using MiXCR and keeps one entry per CDR3 protein. In the table there are just under 95,000 distinct CDR3 sequences, about an eighth of which are singletons. The starting material was PBMCs, obtained at surgery. These receptors were obtained from a male donor with early-stage non-small cell lung cancer.

The table lists this clonotype with a few counts. The chain employs TRBV7-2 and TRBJ2-1; 11 bases map to TRBD2. Germline assignment: CDR1 SGHTA and CDR2 FQGNSA. The CDR3 length is 15 residues. J gave up 7 bases and V 4 bases, and 6 bases lay outside the gene matches. The CDR3 DNA follows: TGTGCCAGCAGCTCCACTAGCGGGAGTTTTAATGAGCAGTTCTTC. The encoded protein is CASSSTSGSFNEQFF.

This rearrangement joins TRBV29-1 to TRBJ2-3; D might be TRBD2 (6 bases). This CDR3 region has 12 residues. CDR1 and CDR2 from the germline V gene are SQVTM and ANQGSEA. V lost 4 bases and J 4 bases, leaving 9 bases between the germline ends. The DNA for the CDR3 is TGCAGCGTTGCCAGGGAGGCAGATACGCAGTATTTT. Translation gives CSVAREADTQYF.

This clonotype was detected ten times or more. This sequence joins TRBV20-1 and TRBJ2-5; possibly TRBD2 for D (6 bases). The ends were cut back, 5 bases at V and 5 bases at J, with 15 bases in the middle. Germline CDR1 is DFQATT and CDR2 is SNEGSKA (reference sequence). The CDR3 is 13 amino acids. CDR3: CSAGGRSGETQYF. CDR3 sequence (DNA): TGCAGTGCTGGAGGGCGTTCTGGGGAGACCCAGTACTTC.

The CDR3 DNA is TGTGCCAGCAGTCGGGGGGCCTACTACGAGCAGTACTTC. Its protein product is CASSRGAYYEQYF. V and J are TRBV6-2 or TRBV6-3 and TRBJ2-7, with D possibly being TRBD2 (7 bases). Germline V CDR1 and CDR2: MNHEY, SVGEGT. V lost 5 bases, J lost 3 bases, and 11 bases lay in between. The CDR3 totals 13 residues.

The CDR3 bases are TGCAGTGCTAGGCGACAGGTAGAAGGCGAGCAGTACTTC. Protein: CSARRQVEGEQYF. The chain joins TRBV20-1 to TRBJ2-7; D is possibly TRBD1 (6 bases). The CDR3 consists of 13 residues. V was trimmed by 3 bases and J by 6 bases, leaving 15 bases between them. Germline-derived CDR1 and CDR2 are DFQATT and SNEGSKA (reference sequence).

At least ten counts were recorded for this clonotype. The rearrangement links TRBV20-1 to TRBJ1-5; perhaps TRBD1 as D (6 bases). This CDR3 has 15 amino acids. The germline V and J ends were trimmed by 1 base and 2 bases, with 12 bases remaining between them. Per the germline V gene, CDR1 is DFQATT and CDR2 is SNEGSKA (reference sequence). The CDR3 is CSARAGVMGNQPQHF. Written as DNA, the CDR3 is TGCAGTGCTAGAGCAGGGGTAATGGGCAATCAGCCCCAGCATTTT.

The J gene is TRBJ2-3, the V gene TRBV29-1, with 8 bases fitting TRBD2. This CDR3 is 16 amino acids long. Unmatched junction bases numbered 7, after V lost 0 bases and J lost 2 bases. Germline-derived CDR1 and CDR2 are SQVTM and ANQGSEA. CDR3 sequence: CSVEDRLAGSTDTQYF. The CDR3 region has the DNA TGCAGCGTTGAAGATAGATTAGCGGGATCCACAGATACGCAGTATTTT.

The table lists this clonotype with many counts. J is TRBJ2-7 and V is TRBV29-1; TRBD1 matches at 7 bases. The length of the CDR3 is 13 residues. The J segment lost 4 bases and the V segment lost 4 bases, leaving 7 bases of the junction unmatched. Germline-derived CDR1 and CDR2 are SQVTM and ANQGSEA. This CDR3 reads CSVATGEIYEQYF. The CDR3 DNA is TGCAGCGTTGCTACAGGGGAAATTTACGAGCAGTACTTC.

The gene calls are TRBV20-1 and TRBJ1-5; D not resolved. Trimming took 3 bases from V and 5 from J, leaving 11 bases between them. This CDR3 region has 13 residues. Per germline, CDR1 DFQATT and CDR2 SNEGSKA (reference sequence). The CDR3 sequence: CSAREDGDQPQHF. Written as DNA, the CDR3 is TGCAGTGCTAGGGAGGACGGAGATCAGCCCCAGCATTTT.